The entry that follows covers one T cell receptor (beta chain) sequence. Authors' analysis steps: Amplification with reference gene primers provided the estimates of nucleated cell counts. Assay used: immunoSEQ multiplex PCR; TCRdb lists only in-frame clones, some missing. V, J and clone size are those of that table, while D and trimming were read from the DNA. The table shows 100,000 to 150,000 clones, with 70% to 90% occurring only once. These data belong to a study of blood T cell repertoires in COVID-19. This CDR3 is built from 15 residues. The V end was cut by 0 bases, the J end by 5 bases, with 13 bases between. Germline CDR1 and CDR2: LGHDT and YNNKEL (reference sequence).

The chain has TRBV3-1 (or the pseudogene TRBV3-2) and TRBJ1-2, with a tentative D call TRBD1 (5 bases). The clonotype originates from a woman of 80 years or more with acute or convalescent COVID-19. Sequenced: peripheral blood. The CDR3 DNA reads as TGTGCCAGCAGCCAAGATACCAGGGCCGCATATGGCTACACCTTC. Translating it yields CASSQDTRAAYGYTF.